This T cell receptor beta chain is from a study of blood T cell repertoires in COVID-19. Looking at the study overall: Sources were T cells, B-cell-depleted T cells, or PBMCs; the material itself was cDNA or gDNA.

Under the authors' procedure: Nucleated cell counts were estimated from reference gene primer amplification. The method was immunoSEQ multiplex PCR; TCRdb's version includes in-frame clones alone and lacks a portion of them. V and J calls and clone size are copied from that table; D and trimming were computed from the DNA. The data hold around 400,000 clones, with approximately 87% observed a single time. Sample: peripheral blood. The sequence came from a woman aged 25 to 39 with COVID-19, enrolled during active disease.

DNA for the CDR3: TGCGCCAGCAGTCTTGCCTACGGTCCAATTCATCCGGGACAGGGGCAGCCCCAGCATTTT. It encodes CASSLAYGPIHPGQGQPQHF. The chain couples TRBV23-1 to TRBJ1-5, with 10 positions matching TRBD1. TRBV23-1 is classed as an ORF, of uncertain function. The CDR3 is 20 amino acids. The V segment lost 4 bases and the J segment 7 bases; nucleotides outside the gene matches: 22.